What follows are 3 T cell receptor beta chains derived from one specimen sequenced in a study of PD-L1 blockade in urothelial cancer. Time point indicated: pretreatment peripheral blood. Data came from immunoSEQ multiplex PCR; TCRdb stores just in-frame clones and leaves some out. In the table there are 54,000 or so clones, roughly 82% of which are singletons. This sample comprised PBMCs, obtained around atezolizumab (anti-PD-L1) treatment. Receptors were obtained from a man aged 45-60 years with urothelial cancer.

The V and J genes are TRBV6-5 and TRBJ1-4, with 8 bases matching TRBD1. The CDR3 is 15 residues long. The trim removed 0 bases at V and 5 bases at J, leaving 2 bases unmatched. CDR1 is MNHEY and CDR2 is SVGAGI in the germline V gene. DNA for the CDR3: TGTGCCAGCAGTTACTCGGGACAGGTGAATGAAAAACTGTTTTTT. It encodes CASSYSGQVNEKLFF.

This clone has just one count. The chain recombines TRBV27 with TRBJ1-1; 12 nucleotides agree with TRBD1. CDR3 length: 14 residues. The V gene's germline CDR1 is MNHEY and CDR2 SMNVEV (reference sequence). Trimming at V came to 7 bases and at J to 5 bases, leaving 5 bases not matched to a gene. CDR3 in DNA: TGTGCCAGCACCAGGGACAGGGGGCAAACTGAAGCTTTCTTT. Translating it yields CASTRDRGQTEAFF.

The rearrangement uses TRBV11-2 and TRBJ2-7, with D maybe TRBD1 (6 bases). The CDR3 loop spans 14 amino acids. Germline values: CDR1 SGHAT, CDR2 FQNNGV. Trimming took 4 bases from V and 7 from J, leaving 17 bases between them. CDR3 sequence reads: CASSSRDKTGEQYF. The CDR3, as DNA: TGTGCCAGCAGCTCTCGGGACAAAACCGGGGAGCAGTACTTC.